The clone carrying this TCR beta chain was counted at least ten times. The sequenced fragment ends 3 residues before the CDR3 boundary, so the rest is inferred from the germline J gene. Between the trimmed V and J ends, which lost 1 base and 4 bases, there was a span of 17 bases. The CDR3 loop spans 16 amino acids. The germline V gene encodes CDR1 LGHNA and CDR2 YNFKEQ. Some clones are missing from TCRdb's copy, which holds only in-frame ones; the method was immunoSEQ multiplex PCR. The sample counts fewer than 70,000 clones, none seen once; the ten largest own more than 1.5%. This sample was taken from a study of T cell clonality in common variable immunodeficiency. Heparinized whole blood, about 4.5 to 8.5 ml, came from each donor.

The specimen was peripheral blood mononuclear cells. This chain links TRBV4-2 with TRBJ2-7; maybe TRBD2 (6 bases). The clonotype comes from a person aged 18 to 75 in good health. The sequenced CDR3 bases are TGTGCCAGCAGCCAAGTAGGGACTGGAGAGGTGTACGAG. Its protein product is CASSQVGTGEVYE. The whole CDR3 reads CASSQVGTGEVYEQYF.